The clone carrying this T cell receptor beta chain was detected ten times or more. Its specificity is not known. CDR1 is MDHEN, CDR2 SYDVKM, per germline. V trimming: 7 bases; J trimming: 5 bases; junction bases outside the gene matches: 8. The CDR3 covers 15 residues. Indicated time point: newly diagnosed GD, antithyroid drugs for less than 3 months. Scientists built the TCR library using RNA that was extracted from PBMCs. The data derive from a study of regulatory T cells in long-lasting Graves disease. The TCR beta library used iRepertoire HTBI primers with Arm-PCR amplification of CDR3. TCRdb used MiXCR to reprocess the multiplex PCR reads, holding one entry per CDR3 protein. The data contain approximately 300,000 distinct CDR3 sequences, roughly 18% of them seen just once; the ten biggest clones take up about two fifths. Study observations and caveats: Persistent Graves' patients showed a TCR diversity that was lower than that of newly diagnosed ones.

The TCR was taken from a female donor with Graves disease. The chain recombines TRBV28 with TRBJ2-5; 12 bases map to TRBD2. Source: peripheral blood mononuclear cells (PBMCs), taken at new diagnosis, from a patient treated with antithyroid drugs. The DNA for the CDR3 is TGTGCCAGCATTCCTCCAGGACTAGCGGGGGAGACCCAGTACTTC. This codes for CASIPPGLAGETQYF.